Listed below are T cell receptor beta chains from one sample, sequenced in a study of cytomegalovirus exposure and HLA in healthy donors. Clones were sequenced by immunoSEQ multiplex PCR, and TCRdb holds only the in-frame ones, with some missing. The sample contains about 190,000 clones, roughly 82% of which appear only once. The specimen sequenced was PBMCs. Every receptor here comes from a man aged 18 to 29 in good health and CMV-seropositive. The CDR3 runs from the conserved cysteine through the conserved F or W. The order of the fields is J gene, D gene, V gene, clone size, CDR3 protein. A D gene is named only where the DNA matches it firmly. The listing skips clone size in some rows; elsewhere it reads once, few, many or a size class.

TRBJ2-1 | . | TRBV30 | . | CAWGSGLNNEQFF
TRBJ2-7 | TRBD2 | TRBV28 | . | CASKWREGLHEQYF
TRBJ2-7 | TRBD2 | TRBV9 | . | CASSVGTSGYEQYF
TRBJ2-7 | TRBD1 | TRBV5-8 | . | CASSWDRAGEQYF
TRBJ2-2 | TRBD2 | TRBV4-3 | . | CASSQVLGGGAGELFF
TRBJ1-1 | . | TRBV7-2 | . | CASSDRIEAFF
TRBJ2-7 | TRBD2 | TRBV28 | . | CASSGSGSFSYEQYF
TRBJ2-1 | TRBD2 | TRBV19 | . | CASSIGVGGVLRDEQFF
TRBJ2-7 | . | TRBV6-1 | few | CASSKDSLNEQYF
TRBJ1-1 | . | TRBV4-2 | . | CASSQDQTENTEAFF
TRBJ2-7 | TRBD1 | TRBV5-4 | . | CASSLARTGVGEQYF
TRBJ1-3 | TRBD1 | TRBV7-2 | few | CASSLVGGGSGNTIYF
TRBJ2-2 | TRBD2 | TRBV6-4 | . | CASSETSGSNTGELFF
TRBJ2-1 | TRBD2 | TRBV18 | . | CASSPPVGTSGLYNEQFF
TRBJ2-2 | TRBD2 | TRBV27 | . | CASSLNGGSTGELFF
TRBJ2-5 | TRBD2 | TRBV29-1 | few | CSVEEAAGAWETQYF
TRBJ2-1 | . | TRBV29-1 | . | CSVLANNEQFF
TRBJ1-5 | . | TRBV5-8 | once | CASSLRTNQPQHF
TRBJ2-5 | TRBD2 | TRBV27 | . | CASLLSGRAGETQYF
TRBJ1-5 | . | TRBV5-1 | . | CASSLAGNQPQHF
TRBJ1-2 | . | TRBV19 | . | CASSTLKGLTNYGYTF
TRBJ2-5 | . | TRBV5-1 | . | CASSLTVTGQETQYF